These 19 T cell receptor beta chains were all obtained from the same sample, sequenced in a study of T cells after posttransplantation cyclophosphamide. Sequenced by immunoSEQ multiplex PCR; TCRdb stores in-frame clones only, minus some. This repertoire holds 10,000 to 15,000 clones, and none appear only once. The sequenced sample was PBMCs. Source of these receptors: a woman aged 40 to 50 in good health, CMV-negative, and a related stem cell transplant donor.

This clone was seen at least ten times. This chain joins TRBV7-8 and TRBJ2-1, with TRBD2 as a possible D gene (5 bases). Germline V CDR1 and CDR2: SGHVS, FQNEAQ. Trimming took 1 base from V and 13 from J, leaving 11 bases between them. CDR3 length: 12 residues. The DNA of the CDR3 is TGTGCCAGCAGCTTAGAGGACTCAGAACAGTTCTTC. Residues: CASSLEDSEQFF.

Ten or more counts support this clone. This rearrangement joins TRBV7-9 to TRBJ1-1; 11 bases map to TRBD1. After removal of 4 bases from V and 4 bases from J, the junction contained 5 bases not matched to a gene. The CDR3 runs to 15 residues. The germline CDR1 and CDR2 sequences are SEHNR and FQNEAQ (reference sequence). In nucleotides, the CDR3 is TGTGCCAGCAGCTCTCGGACAGGGGGCTTCACTGAAGCTTTCTTT. The encoded protein is CASSSRTGGFTEAFF.

In this sample, this clone turned up many times. The CDR3 bases are TGTGCCAGCAAAGCTGTAACGGCGGGGGGATACACCGGGGAGCTGTTTTTT. This codes for CASKAVTAGGYTGELFF. J is TRBJ2-2 and V is TRBV12-3 or TRBV12-4; 8 bases align to TRBD2. The CDR3 loop spans 17 amino acids. V shed 7 bases, J shed 3 bases, and the junction held 13 bases outside the gene matches.

This clone was recorded at least ten times. The CDR3 is CASSPGQGDQPQHF. For the CDR3, the DNA is TGTGCCAGCAGCCCGGGACAGGGAGACCAGCCCCAGCATTTT. The V call is TRBV28, the J call TRBJ1-5; the match to TRBD1 covers 9 bases. Germline V gene data show CDR1 as MDHEN and CDR2 as SYDVKM. V lost 6 bases to trimming and J lost 7 bases; unmatched junction nucleotides: 7. CDR3 length equals 14 residues. Filled out from reference TRBV28 and TRBJ1-5, the complete variable domain reads DVKVTQSSRYLVKRTGEKVFLECVQDMDHENMFWYRQDPGLGLRLIYFSYDVKMKEKGDIPEGYSVSREKKERFSLILESASTNQTSMYLCASSPGQGDQPQHFGDGTRLSIL.

This clone was detected a few times. V is TRBV5-1 and J is TRBJ2-2, with 8 nucleotides matching TRBD1. The CDR3 consists of 13 residues. Germline V gene sequence: CDR1 SGHRS, CDR2 YFSETQ. V was pared by 7 bases and J by 4 bases, with 3 bases of the junction left unmatched. CDR3 nucleotides: TGCGCCAGCGGACAGGGTGCCACCGGGGAGCTGTTTTTT. Its translation is CASGQGATGELFF.

This clone was detected ten times or more. The rearrangement joins TRBV5-5 to TRBJ2-2; TRBD2 is a possible D gene (5 bases). The CDR3 extends over 15 amino acids. Trimming shortened V by 2 bases and J by 1 base, and 9 bases separated the two germline ends. CDR1 and CDR2 from the germline V gene are SGHKS and YYEKEE (reference sequence). The CDR3 spells CASSLLRVNTGELFF. The CDR3, as DNA: TGTGCCAGCAGCTTATTGCGGGTGAACACCGGGGAGCTGTTTTTT.

In this sample, this clone turned up many times. Its ends do not fully match the called genes, so a read error is possible. This chain's CDR3 is CASSEGLPEGGETQYF. The CDR3, as DNA: TGTGCCAGCAGCGAAGGACTACCTGAGGGGGGGGAGACCCAGTACTTC. V and J are TRBV6-1 and TRBJ2-5; D may be TRBD2 (7 bases). Per germline, CDR1 MNHNS and CDR2 SASEGT. The CDR3 contains 16 residues.

In its sample, this clone was seen many times. The rearrangement uses TRBV24-1 and TRBJ2-1; weak D call: TRBD2 (6 bases). The germline CDR1 and CDR2 sequences are KGHDR and SFDVKD. The CDR3 is made up of 15 amino acids. V gave up 4 bases and J gave up 1 base, with 10 bases separating them. CDR3 coding DNA: TGTGCCACCAGTGAGGGGGGACGGTCCTACAATGAGCAGTTCTTC. The encoded protein is CATSEGGRSYNEQFF.

This clone was recorded at least ten times. V gene TRBV12-3 or TRBV12-4 combines with J gene TRBJ2-3; D uncertain. The germline V and J ends were trimmed by 2 bases and 10 bases, with 7 bases remaining between them. This CDR3 comprises 11 residues. The CDR3 sequence is CASSLRSAQYF. DNA for the CDR3: TGTGCCAGCAGTTTACGGAGCGCGCAGTATTTT.

This clone was found many times. The rearrangement joins TRBV7-9 to TRBJ2-3; 9 bases are shared with TRBD1. The length of the CDR3 is 15 residues. Germline V lookup: CDR1 SEHNR, CDR2 FQNEAQ (reference sequence). V shed 5 bases and J 2 bases; nucleotides not matched to a gene: 5. CDR3 residues: CASSPRDRDTDTQYF. DNA of the CDR3: TGTGCCAGCAGCCCCCGGGACAGGGACACAGATACGCAGTATTTT.

This clone was recorded many times. CDR3 protein: CASGRGLAGAGDTQYF. For the CDR3, the DNA is TGTGCTAGTGGCCGTGGACTAGCGGGGGCGGGAGATACGCAGTATTTT. The chain has TRBV12-5 and TRBJ2-3, with 13 nucleotides matching TRBD2. Trimming took 6 bases from V and 5 from J; bases not matched to a gene: 8. Germline CDR1 LGHNT, CDR2 FRNRAP. The CDR3 has 16 amino acids.

In its sample, this clone was seen many times. V gene TRBV4-2 combines with J gene TRBJ2-2; TRBD2 agrees at 11 bases. J lost 5 bases, V lost 6 bases, and 5 bases had no gene match. The CDR3 loop spans 15 amino acids. Germline values: CDR1 LGHNA, CDR2 YNFKEQ. The CDR3 loop is CASRGGLAATGELFF. CDR3 nucleotide sequence: TGTGCCAGCAGAGGGGGACTAGCGGCAACCGGGGAGCTGTTTTTT.

This clone was observed many times. V usage is TRBV24-1 and J usage is TRBJ2-2; a weak D match, TRBD1 (5 bases). CDR1 is KGHDR and CDR2 is SFDVKD in the germline V gene. The CDR3 is 18 residues long. V lost 1 base, J lost 0 bases, and 14 bases lay in between. CDR3 protein: CATSDFGRQPANTGELFF. The CDR3 DNA reads TGTGCCACCAGTGATTTTGGCCGACAGCCTGCGAACACCGGGGAGCTGTTTTTT.

CDR3: CASRLLLLTGELFF. CDR3 DNA sequence: TGTGCCAGCAGGCTTCTTTTACTCACCGGGGAGCTGTTTTTT. The chain joins TRBV7-6 to TRBJ2-2; D unclear. CDR1 is SGHVS, CDR2 FNYEAQ, per germline. Trimming took 6 bases from V and 4 from J, leaving 12 bases between them. CDR3 length: 14 residues.

This clone was picked up many times. The rearrangement links TRBV5-4 to TRBJ2-5; TRBD2 matches at 13 bases. This CDR3 is built from 16 residues. Trimming took 3 bases from V and 4 from J; bases not matched to a gene: 6. Looked up from germline, CDR1 is SGHNT and CDR2 is YYREEE (reference sequence). The CDR3 spells CASSSGLAGVRETQYF. The CDR3 DNA is TGTGCCAGCAGCTCCGGACTAGCGGGAGTAAGAGAGACCCAGTACTTC.

Worth noting for this clone: The junction differs from germline at one of its ends, possibly a read error. This chain uses TRBV6-6 with TRBJ1-2; D is uncertain. The CDR3 is made up of 12 amino acids. Germline assignment: CDR1 MNHNY and CDR2 SVGAGI (reference sequence). CDR3 nucleotide sequence: TGTGCCAGCAGTTACGGTGACTATGGCTCCACCTTC. This gives the protein CASSYGDYGSTF.

Within the sample, this clone is medium-sized. The V call is TRBV6-2 or TRBV6-3, the J call TRBJ1-1; TRBD1 matches at 7 bases. Germline V gene sequence: CDR1 MNHEY, CDR2 SVGEGT. The CDR3 is 16 amino acids. Unmatched junction bases numbered 8, after V lost 3 bases and J lost 1 base. This CDR3 reads CASSYVSGQPNTEAFF. The DNA of the CDR3 is TGTGCCAGCAGTTATGTATCGGGACAGCCGAACACTGAAGCTTTCTTT.

This clone was detected many times. The rearrangement uses TRBV5-5 and TRBJ1-2, with D possibly TRBD1 on 5 matching bases. CDR3 length: 15 residues. Germline lookup yields CDR1 SGHKS and CDR2 YYEKEE (reference sequence). The V end lost 3 bases, the J end lost 3 bases, and 15 bases lay between the germline ends. For the CDR3, the DNA is TGTGCCAGCAGCTCTCTCGCGGGGCGTTACTATGGCTACACCTTC. This codes for CASSSLAGRYYGYTF.

This clone has ten or more counts. The rearrangement joins TRBV7-2 to TRBJ2-2; D unclear. This CDR3 spans 13 amino acids. V was clipped by 2 bases and J by 8 bases, with 9 bases between them. Germline-derived CDR1 and CDR2 are SGHTA and FQGNSA. The DNA for the CDR3 is TGTGCCAGCAGCTTAAGCCTTGAAGGGGAGCTGTTTTTT. It encodes CASSLSLEGELFF.